The present T cell receptor beta chain was sequenced within a study of shared clonotypes between healthy human individuals (dated by TCRdb to about 2020). In terms of the full investigation: The cohort comprised a couple of women and a few men aged 18 to 49 years. For each donor, CD4 naive and CD4 memory were each run on three plates, CD8 naive on two plates, and CD8 memory on one plate. To estimate repertoire size and how much clonotypes are shared between individuals, the study performed deep sequencing of blood TCR repertoires from five healthy adults. To increase sequencing depth and limit assay-specific biases, TCR repertoire library preparation and sequencing were carried out by different laboratories using diverse techniques. Leukapheresis yielded between about 0.9 and 8.9 billion PBMCs per donor.

Overall study results and their limits: Naive subsets generally had larger estimated clonotype richness than memory subsets. Because the study included a small number of donors, the genetic and exposure-history diversity represented was limited. Pairwise subsampling indicated that sequencing depth was expected to affect the degree of clonotype sharing among donors. Sharing across several donors was observed for 4.5% to 6.5% of naive CD4, over 3% of naive CD8, about 2.3% of memory CD4, and around 0.4% of memory CD8 clonotypes. Compared with non-shared clonotypes, clonotypes shared by all four sorted-subset donors had higher generation probabilities. Sampling was restricted to blood, and TCR repertoires in tissues likely differ from the TCR repertoires found in blood. Rarefaction of sorted-subset datasets indicated incomplete sequencing despite the large sequencing depth.

On this clone: There is no known antigen for this receptor. Base qualities are missing; no much larger clone stands one base away.

For the CD8 naive samples, CD45RO-negative cells were positively selected for CCR7, yielding a CD45RA+CCR7+ population from which TemRA cells were excluded. Healthy HIV-negative adults with no recently reported acute infections or vaccinations were included as donors. Only Caucasian adults living in Nashville, Tennessee, USA were represented among the donors. Blood was obtained by leukapheresis, after which PBMCs were separated by Ficoll-Histopaque density gradient centrifugation and cryopreserved in liquid nitrogen vapor phase. Analytical flow cytometry was used to check the purity and quantity of every magnetically sorted T cell population. Genomic DNA was isolated from each sorted fraction and quantified by UV absorbance on a Nanodrop 2000c. Using the deep immunoSEQ assay, multiplex PCR amplified TCR CDR3 regions from genomic DNA. Extracted genomic DNA from each cell subset was spread evenly across all wells of several immunoSEQ 96-well plates, with each plate serving as a replicate. For sorted subsets, approximately 0.2 ug of genomic DNA, equivalent to some 30,000 T cell genomes, went into each replicate PCR. The purified libraries were quantified using a Qubit 3.0 fluorometer, sized with a Bioanalyzer 2100, and then quantified again using the KAPA Library Quantification kit. Every immunoSEQ 96-well plate was sequenced on a dedicated single-read 150-cycle Illumina NextSeq 550 flow cell. Concerning the study's data processing: Because only junctional sequences without quality scores were contained in the immunoSEQ output, filtering matching that applied to full-length reads could not be performed. To assign V/J genes and CDR3, sequences were annotated using PyIR, a Python wrapper for IgBLAST v1.9, with IMGT germline references. Reads with weak V/J assignments (E-value above 1e-6), missing CDR3, stop codons, out-of-frame junctions, or ambiguous translated residues were removed. V3J clonotypes were defined as sequences sharing an identical inferred V gene, J gene, and CDR3 amino acid sequence. Percentage overlap between repertoires was computed as shared unique clonotypes divided by the size of the smaller repertoire. RTK rarefaction, the Chao1 estimator, and Recon v2.1 estimates of unobserved clonotypes were used to assess repertoire richness. OLGA was used to compute generation probabilities for all TCRbeta clonotypes that the gDNA method yielded from several donors. Imported from immuneACCESS, the table was reduced by TCRdb to in-frame sequences with V and J called. These copies leave out some clones; in studies compared against another copy, an unresolved V gene accounts for under half, and the cause of the remainder is not known. V and J calls and clone size follow that table, whereas D and trimming were derived from the DNA. In this sample the table shows about 1.9 million clones, around 93% of which occur a single time. The ten biggest clones cover under 2% of the sample.

The junction shows trimming of 4 bases on V and 6 bases on J, and the gene matches do not reach 6 bases of it. The CDR3, from cysteine to phenylalanine, totals 14 residues. CDR3 DNA only is kept here, 42 bases in frame from base 1. CDR1 is given as SGDLS and CDR2 as YYNGEE, both from the germline V gene. The sequence was obtained from a man aged 18 to 30 in good health. Some clones in this sample may be carry-over from other donors' samples. The specimen sequenced was naive CD8+ T cells from PBMCs. Taken with the paper, the label for cell subset or site translates to: CD45RA+CCR7+. The chain couples TRBV9 to TRBJ1-2, with TRBD1 identical over 10 junction bases. The CDR3 amino acid sequence is: CASSPKGTGDGYTF. The bases are TGTGCCAGCAGCCCTAAGGGGACAGGGGATGGCTACACCTTC.